The sample holds many counts of the clone carrying this T cell receptor (beta chain). The entry originates in a study of early T cells in non-severe SARS-CoV-2 infection. Turning to the study itself: Sequencing of unsorted whole blood was done on bulk RNA, leaving chains unpaired.

Individual cDNA molecules received unique molecular identifiers. TCRdb re-called the 5' RACE reads through MiXCR, storing one row per CDR3 protein. The sample includes around 49,000 distinct CDR3 sequences, around 10% of them seen just once. Input material: whole blood. The sequence was obtained from an adult who was a healthcare worker with PCR-confirmed SARS-CoV-2 infection or an uninfected control (not recorded which).

The CDR3 region is CSAITGTYVMNTEAFF. Written as DNA, the CDR3 is TGCAGTGCAATCACGGGGACTTATGTAATGAACACTGAAGCTTTCTTT. V is TRBV20-1 and J is TRBJ1-1, with D tentatively TRBD1 (5 bases). The CDR3 is 16 residues long. From germline, CDR1 is DFQATT and CDR2 SNEGSKA (reference sequence). V dropped 6 bases and J dropped 0 bases, with 20 bases sitting between them.